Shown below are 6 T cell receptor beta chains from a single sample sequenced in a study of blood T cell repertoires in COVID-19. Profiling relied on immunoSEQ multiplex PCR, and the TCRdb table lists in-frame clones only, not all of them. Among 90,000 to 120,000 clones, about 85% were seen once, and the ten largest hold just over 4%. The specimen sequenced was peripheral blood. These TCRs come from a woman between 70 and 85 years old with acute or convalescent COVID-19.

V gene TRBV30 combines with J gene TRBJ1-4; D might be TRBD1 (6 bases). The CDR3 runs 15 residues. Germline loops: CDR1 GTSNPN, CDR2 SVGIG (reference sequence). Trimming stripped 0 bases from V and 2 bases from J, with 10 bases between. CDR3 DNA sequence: TGTGCCTGGAGTGTAGGGGGGGGCACTAATGAAAAACTGTTTTTT. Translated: CAWSVGGGTNEKLFF.

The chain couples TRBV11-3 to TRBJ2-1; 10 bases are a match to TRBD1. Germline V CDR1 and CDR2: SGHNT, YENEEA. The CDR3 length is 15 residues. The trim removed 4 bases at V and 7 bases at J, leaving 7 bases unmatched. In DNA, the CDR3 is TGTGCCAGCAGCTCCTTCGACAGGGGGCTTAATGAGCAGTTCTTC. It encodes CASSSFDRGLNEQFF.

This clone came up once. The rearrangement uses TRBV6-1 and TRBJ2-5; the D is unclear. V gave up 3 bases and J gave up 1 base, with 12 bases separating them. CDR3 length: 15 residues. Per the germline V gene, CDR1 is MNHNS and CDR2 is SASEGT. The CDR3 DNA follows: TGTGCCAGCAGTGACCCCGCCTGGAGCCAAGAGACCCAGTACTTC. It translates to CASSDPAWSQETQYF.

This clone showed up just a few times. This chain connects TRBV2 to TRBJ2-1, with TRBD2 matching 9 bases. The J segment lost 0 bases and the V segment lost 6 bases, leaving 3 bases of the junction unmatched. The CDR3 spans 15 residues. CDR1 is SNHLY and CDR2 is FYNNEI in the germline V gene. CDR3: CASRRLADSYNEQFF. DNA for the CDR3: TGTGCCAGCAGGAGACTAGCGGACTCCTACAATGAGCAGTTCTTC.

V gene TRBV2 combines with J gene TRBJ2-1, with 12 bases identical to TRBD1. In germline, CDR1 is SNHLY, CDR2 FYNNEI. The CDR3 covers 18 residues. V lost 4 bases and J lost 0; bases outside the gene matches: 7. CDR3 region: CASSGGQGASGSYNEQFF. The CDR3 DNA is TGTGCCAGCAGTGGGGGACAGGGGGCGTCAGGCTCCTACAATGAGCAGTTCTTC.

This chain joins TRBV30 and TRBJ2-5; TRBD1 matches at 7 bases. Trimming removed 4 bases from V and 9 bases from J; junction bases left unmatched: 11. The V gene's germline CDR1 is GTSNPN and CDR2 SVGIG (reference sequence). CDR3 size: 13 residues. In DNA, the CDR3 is TGTGCCTGGAAAGACAGGGCCCTTGTGGCCCAGTACTTC. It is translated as CAWKDRALVAQYF.